The rows below give T cell receptor beta chains drawn from one sample of a study of coeliac disease. Data came from immunoSEQ multiplex PCR; TCRdb stores just in-frame clones and leaves some out. The sample has 5,500 to 7,000 clones, around 60% seen once. Sequencing used lamina propria lymphocytes from the gut. Receptors were obtained from a man aged 50-60 years with active celiac disease. Each CDR3 is given with its conserved first and last residue. The D gene is left open where the match is weak. A row's size may be missing; if present it is once, few, many or a size class.

D | J | size | V | CDR3 | DNA
. | TRBJ1-2 | . | TRBV12-5 | CASGLVPPRAPDYGYTF | TGTGCTAGTGGTTTGGTACCCCCCAGGGCTCCGGACTATGGCTACACCTTC
TRBD1 | TRBJ1-2 | . | TRBV7-9 | CASSFGQGAWGYTF | TGTGCCAGCAGCTTCGGACAGGGGGCGTGGGGCTACACCTTC
. | TRBJ2-3 | once | TRBV5-5 | CASSLQQRTDTQYF | TGTGCCAGCAGCCTACAACAGCGCACAGATACGCAGTATTTT
. | TRBJ1-2 | . | TRBV6-6 | CASSSADYGYTF | TGTGCCAGCAGTTCCGCGGACTATGGCTACACCTTC
. | TRBJ2-6 | . | TRBV4-1 | CASSQDRGPGANVLTF | TGCGCCAGCAGCCAAGATCGAGGGCCTGGGGCCAACGTCCTGACTTTC
TRBD1 | TRBJ1-2 | . | TRBV28 | CASSWDRDYGYTF | TGTGCCAGCAGCTGGGACAGGGACTATGGCTACACCTTC
. | TRBJ2-7 | . | TRBV11-2 | CASSLVTEAYEQYF | TGTGCCAGCAGCTTAGTGACAGAAGCCTACGAGCAGTACTTC
. | TRBJ1-5 | . | TRBV12-5 | CASGLVQDGTSYSNQPQHF | TGTGCTAGTGGTTTGGTACAGGACGGGACATCTTATAGCAATCAGCCCCAGCATTTT
. | TRBJ1-3 | . | TRBV21-1 | CASGLTGERGNTIYF | TGTGCCAGCGGACTGACAGGGGAGAGAGGAAACACCATATATTTT
. | TRBJ1-1 | . | TRBV19 | CASSPTRTEAFF | TGTGCCAGTAGTCCCACGAGGACTGAAGCTTTCTTT
. | TRBJ1-4 | . | TRBV5-1 | CASSLLGLNEKLFF | TGCGCCAGCAGCTTGCTTGGCCTTAATGAAAAACTGTTTTTT
TRBD1 | TRBJ2-1 | . | TRBV5-1 | CASSWGDRSYNEQFF | TGCGCCAGCAGCTGGGGGGACAGGAGCTACAATGAGCAGTTCTTC
. | TRBJ2-1 | once | TRBV27 | CASSPQIYNEQFF | TGTGCCAGCAGTCCCCAAATTTACAATGAGCAGTTCTTC
TRBD1 | TRBJ1-1 | few | TRBV30 | CAWIGGDDTEAFF | TGTGCCTGGATAGGGGGCGACGACACTGAAGCTTTCTTT
. | TRBJ2-3 | . | TRBV10-3 | CAISDRERSTDTQYF | TGTGCCATCAGCGACCGGGAGAGGAGCACAGATACGCAGTATTTT
TRBD1 | TRBJ2-7 | . | TRBV11-2 | CASSTRTGKARPYEQYF | TGTGCCAGCAGCACTAGGACAGGGAAAGCCCGTCCCTACGAGCAGTACTTC
. | TRBJ1-1 | . | TRBV7-2 | CASSLAFAGSTEAFF | TGTGCCAGCAGCTTAGCCTTCGCAGGCTCAACTGAAGCTTTCTTT
. | TRBJ2-5 | . | TRBV7-2 | CASSTHSSGETQYF | TGTGCCAGCAGCACCCACTCTTCTGGAGAGACCCAGTACTTC
. | TRBJ2-7 | . | TRBV6-6 | CASSYPQRTASYEQYF | TGTGCCAGCAGTTACCCCCAGCGGACAGCGTCCTACGAGCAGTACTTC
. | TRBJ1-1 | . | TRBV5-4 | CASRGDRNTEAFF | TGTGCCAGCAGGGGCGACAGGAACACTGAAGCTTTCTTT
TRBD1 | TRBJ1-2 | . | TRBV7-3 | CASSLTGDYGYTF | TGTGCCAGCAGCCTGACAGGGGACTATGGCTACACCTTC
. | TRBJ1-2 | . | TRBV5-5 | CASSRQSRLDYGYTF | TGTGCCAGCAGCCGACAATCCAGGCTGGACTATGGCTACACCTTC
TRBD1 | TRBJ2-6 | . | TRBV7-9 | CASSLQRTGPGANVLTF | TGTGCCAGCAGCTTACAAAGGACAGGGCCCGGGGCCAACGTCCTGACTTTC
TRBD2 | TRBJ2-2 | . | TRBV7-2 | CASSLVALAGSGELFF | TGTGCCAGCAGCTTAGTGGCCTTAGCGGGGTCCGGGGAGCTGTTTTTT
TRBD2 | TRBJ2-1 | medium-sized | TRBV4-1 | CASSTPSGRAYNEQFF | TGCGCCAGCAGCACCCCTAGCGGGAGGGCCTACAATGAGCAGTTCTTC
. | TRBJ1-2 | . | TRBV5-1 | CASSLDRYGYTF | TGCGCCAGCAGCTTGGACAGATATGGCTACACCTTC
. | TRBJ2-1 | . | TRBV5-1 | CASSSGTDFDEQFF | TGCGCCAGCAGCTCCGGGACTGACTTCGATGAGCAGTTCTTC
TRBD2 | TRBJ2-3 | . | TRBV19 | CASSSGSTDTQYF | TGTGCCAGTTCTAGCGGGAGCACAGATACGCAGTATTTT
. | TRBJ1-2 | few | TRBV6-6 | CASRPGLSYGYTF | TGTGCCAGCAGACCGGGACTGAGCTATGGCTACACCTTC
. | TRBJ2-5 | once | TRBV7-3 | CASSLNTGSQETQYF | TGTGCCAGCAGCTTAAACACAGGGTCTCAAGAGACCCAGTACTTC
. | TRBJ2-2 | few | TRBV9 | CASSVLRGGELFF | TGTGCCAGCAGCGTATTGAGGGGGGGGGAGCTGTTTTTT
TRBD2 | TRBJ2-3 | . | TRBV10-2 | CASSAAGGRTDTQYF | TGCGCCAGCAGCGCCGCGGGGGGTCGGACAGATACGCAGTATTTT
TRBD1 | TRBJ1-2 | few | TRBV7-2 | CASSPRDRGGYTF | TGTGCCAGCAGCCCCCGGGACAGAGGAGGCTACACCTTC
. | TRBJ1-2 | few | TRBV4-3 | CASSQVAEAGYGYTF | TGCGCCAGCAGCCAAGTGGCAGAGGCGGGGTATGGCTACACCTTC
. | TRBJ1-2 | . | TRBV15 | CATSREAGALWGSGYTF | TGTGCCACCAGCAGAGAGGCGGGGGCGCTTTGGGGGAGCGGCTACACCTTC
. | TRBJ1-1 | once | TRBV5-1 | CASSKEGLDDLTEAFF | TGCGCCAGCAGCAAAGAGGGCTTAGACGACCTCACTGAAGCTTTCTTT
. | TRBJ2-7 | once | TRBV6-5 | CASSRDIRGYEQYF | TGTGCCAGCAGTCGTGACATACGGGGATACGAGCAGTACTTC
TRBD1 | TRBJ2-3 | . | TRBV5-4 | CASSPGTGLLSSTDTQYF | TGTGCCAGCAGCCCCGGGACAGGACTTTTATCTAGCACAGATACGCAGTATTTT
. | TRBJ2-7 | . | TRBV7-3 | CASSPTGSYEQYF | TGTGCCAGCAGCCCCACCGGGAGCTACGAGCAGTACTTC
. | TRBJ1-2 | few | TRBV29-1 | CSVERRNNYGYTF | TGCAGCGTTGAAAGGAGGAATAACTATGGCTACACCTTC
. | TRBJ2-2 | once | TRBV2 | CASSGVLGGHGELFF | TGTGCCAGCAGTGGGGTTTTAGGAGGGCACGGGGAGCTGTTTTTT
. | TRBJ1-4 | . | TRBV5-1 | CASSLDSTEQKLFF | TGCGCCAGCAGCTTGGACTCGACAGAACAAAAACTGTTTTTT
. | TRBJ2-2 | . | TRBV6-4 | CASSRETTGELFF | TGTGCCAGCAGCCGGGAGACCACCGGGGAGCTGTTTTTT